Shown below are 26 T cell receptor beta chains from a single sample sequenced in a study of T cells in localized non-small cell lung cancer. Profiled with immunoSEQ multiplex PCR; TCRdb holds only in-frame clones, not every one. Here the sample spans about 1,200 clones, 21% being singletons. The sequencing used normal lung tissue next to the tumor, collected before any cancer treatment. Every receptor here comes from a male donor aged 60 or over with stage III lung adenocarcinoma.

By sample fraction, this clone is large. The rearrangement joins TRBV11-3 to TRBJ2-3; 9 bases are a match to TRBD2. From germline, CDR1 is SGHNT and CDR2 YENEEA. The junction had 10 bases not matched to a gene; V was cut back by 4 bases and J by 5 bases. CDR3 size: 16 residues. The CDR3 nucleotides are TGTGCCAGCAGCTCGGAGCCTAGCGGGGAGGGAGATACGCAGTATTTT. Its translation is CASSSEPSGEGDTQYF.

This clone has a handful of counts. This chain connects TRBV12-5 to TRBJ1-1; no reliable D call. Germline V gene sequence: CDR1 LGHNT, CDR2 FRNRAP. The CDR3 totals 12 residues. CDR3 residues: CASTPPVAEAFF. In nucleotides, the CDR3 is TGTGCCAGCACCCCTCCTGTAGCTGAAGCTTTCTTT.

This clone was seen more than once but under ten times. V gene TRBV6-8 combines with J gene TRBJ1-2, with 7 bases lining up with TRBD1. After removal of 7 bases from V and 8 bases from J, the junction contained 16 bases not matched to a gene. The CDR3 runs to 15 residues. Germline-derived CDR1 and CDR2 are MNHGY and SAAAGT. The DNA of the CDR3 is TGTGCCAGCAAATCAGGGGGTACGCGGGCTAGGGGCTACACCTTC. Its translation is CASKSGGTRARGYTF.

Relative to its sample, this clone is medium-sized. The chain joins TRBV11-3 to TRBJ1-3; D unclear. The germline V gene encodes CDR1 SGHNT and CDR2 YENEEA. The ends were cut back, 3 bases at V and 9 bases at J, with 15 bases in the middle. The CDR3 length is 14 residues. DNA of the CDR3: TGTGCCAGCAGCTTGTTGGAGTTTCCATTCACCATATATTTT. Translating it yields CASSLLEFPFTIYF. Together with reference TRBV11-3 and TRBJ1-3, the CDR3 gives the full variable domain: EAGVVQSPRYKIIEKKQPVAFWCNPISGHNTLYWYLQNLGQGPELLIRYENEEAVDDSQLPKDRFSAERLKGVDSTLKIQPAELGDSAVYLCASSLLEFPFTIYFGEGSWLTVV.

The rearrangement uses TRBV30 and TRBJ2-6; D might be TRBD1 or TRBD2, each matching 5 bases. Looked up from germline, CDR1 is GTSNPN and CDR2 is SVGIG (reference sequence). V was trimmed by 4 bases and J by 0 bases, leaving 10 bases between them. This CDR3 has 15 residues. CDR3: CAWTWGSSGANVLTF. The CDR3 coding sequence is TGTGCCTGGACTTGGGGGTCCTCTGGGGCCAACGTCCTGACTTTC.

The chain uses TRBV5-1 and TRBJ2-1; D is possibly TRBD2 (6 bases). The CDR3 is 15 amino acids. Deletions cut 4 bases from V and 8 bases from J, with 19 bases between. Looked up from germline, CDR1 is SGHRS and CDR2 is YFSETQ. DNA for the CDR3: TGCGCCAGCAGCAGGTGGGGGGAGGAAGGCCATGAGCAGTTCTTC. It specifies CASSRWGEEGHEQFF.

This clone has only a few counts. The V call is TRBV9, the J call TRBJ1-1, with D uncertain. Germline V gene sequence: CDR1 SGDLS, CDR2 YYNGEE. There are 14 residues in the CDR3. Trimming took 5 bases from V and 4 from J, leaving 15 bases between them. CDR3 in amino acids: CASRDRYSGTEAFF. The CDR3 DNA reads TGTGCCAGCAGGGACCGGTACAGTGGCACTGAAGCTTTCTTT. Using reference TRBV9 and TRBJ1-1 for the parts outside the CDR3, the full variable domain is DSGVTQTPKHLITATGQRVTLRCSPRSGDLSVYWYQQSLDQGLQFLIQYYNGEERAKGNILERFSAQQFPDLHSELNLSSLELGDSALYFCASRDRYSGTEAFFGQGTRLTVV.

This chain joins TRBV9 and TRBJ1-2; 7 nucleotides agree with TRBD1. CDR3 length: 14 amino acids. V lost 5 bases to trimming and J lost 5 bases; unmatched junction nucleotides: 9. The germline CDR1 and CDR2 sequences are SGDLS and YYNGEE. The CDR3 loop reads CASSERGGAYGYTF. The CDR3, as DNA: TGTGCCAGCAGTGAACGAGGGGGCGCATATGGCTACACCTTC.

This clone has a handful of counts. The chain joins TRBV15 to TRBJ2-1; D call uncertain. Trimming cost V 1 base and J 14 bases, with 18 bases left between them. The CDR3 runs to 14 residues. Germline V gene data show CDR1 as LNHNV and CDR2 as YYDKDF (reference sequence). The CDR3 loop reads CATSRVDLSSRKFF. In DNA, the CDR3 is TGTGCCACCAGCAGAGTCGATCTGAGCTCACGGAAGTTCTTC.

The V call is TRBV23-1, the J call TRBJ2-7; 7 bases line up with TRBD1. TRBV23-1 is assigned to the ORF class and has an uncertain function. V lost 0 bases, J lost 7 bases, and 12 bases stayed unmatched. This CDR3 contains 16 residues. The CDR3 nucleotides are TGCGCCAGCAGTCAATCGGTCACGGGACAGTTCTCAGAGCAGTACTTC. Translating gives CASSQSVTGQFSEQYF.

The chain combines TRBV25-1 with TRBJ2-1; D may be TRBD2 (5 bases). Looked up from germline, CDR1 is MGHDK and CDR2 is SYGVNS. V dropped 5 bases and J dropped 7 bases, with 9 bases sitting between them. CDR3 size: 12 residues. This chain's CDR3 is CASSPRRNEQFF. For the CDR3, the DNA is TGTGCCAGCAGTCCGCGGAGGAATGAGCAGTTCTTC.

The chain is built from TRBV11-3 and TRBJ2-1; 7 bases line up with TRBD2. CDR3 length: 17 residues. V was pared by 0 bases and J by 6 bases, with 11 bases of the junction left unmatched. Looked up from germline, CDR1 is SGHNT and CDR2 is YENEEA. CDR3 nucleotides: TGTGCCAGCAGCTTAGAATCGGGGGGACGGTGGGTCAATGAGCAGTTCTTC. Translated: CASSLESGGRWVNEQFF.

By share of the sample, this clone is large. The J gene is TRBJ2-6, the V gene TRBV11-3; D is possibly TRBD1 (6 bases). From germline, CDR1 is SGHNT and CDR2 YENEEA. CDR3 length: 17 amino acids. The V end lost 4 bases, the J end lost 0 bases, and 13 bases lay between the germline ends. For the CDR3, the DNA is TGTGCCAGCAGCTGGGACACCCTAAGCTCTGGGGCCAACGTCCTGACTTTC. Protein product: CASSWDTLSSGANVLTF.

This clone was found a few times. The CDR3 DNA follows: TGTGCCAGCAGTGTTGGGACAGCTACTGAAGCTTTCTTT. This gives the protein CASSVGTATEAFF. This chain joins TRBV9 and TRBJ1-1; 7 bases line up with TRBD1. The V and J ends lost 5 bases and 5 bases, in that order; junction bases with no gene match: 6. Germline CDR1 and CDR2: SGDLS and YYNGEE. This CDR3 has 13 residues. The variable domain in full, with the rest retrieved from reference TRBV9 and TRBJ1-1, is DSGVTQTPKHLITATGQRVTLRCSPRSGDLSVYWYQQSLDQGLQFLIQYYNGEERAKGNILERFSAQQFPDLHSELNLSSLELGDSALYFCASSVGTATEAFFGQGTRLTVV.

This clone appeared many times. CDR3 nucleotide sequence: TGTGCCAGCAGAAGGGAGGGGGCGGACAAGGGCAATCAGCCCCAGCATTTT. Translated: CASRREGADKGNQPQHF. The V gene is TRBV6-8, the J gene TRBJ1-5, with 7 positions matching TRBD1. The length of the CDR3 is 17 residues. The germline V gene has CDR1 MNHGY and CDR2 SAAAGT. J was trimmed by 2 bases and V by 6 bases; bases with no gene match: 13.

V and J are TRBV11-3 and TRBJ1-2; weak D call: TRBD1 (5 bases). V was trimmed by 2 bases and J by 6 bases, leaving 13 bases between them. The germline V gene encodes CDR1 SGHNT and CDR2 YENEEA. The CDR3 runs to 14 residues. The CDR3 spells CASSLYEGRNGYTF. The CDR3 coding sequence is TGTGCCAGCAGCTTATATGAGGGGCGGAATGGCTACACCTTC. The variable domain in full, completed from reference TRBV11-3 and TRBJ1-2, reads EAGVVQSPRYKIIEKKQPVAFWCNPISGHNTLYWYLQNLGQGPELLIRYENEEAVDDSQLPKDRFSAERLKGVDSTLKIQPAELGDSAVYLCASSLYEGRNGYTFGSGTRLTVV.

Only a few counts were recorded for this clone. The V call is TRBV6-8, the J call TRBJ2-7; 10 bases fit TRBD1. Trimming at V came to 5 bases and at J to 5 bases, leaving 15 bases not matched to a gene. The length of the CDR3 is 17 residues. Looked up from germline, CDR1 is MNHGY and CDR2 is SAAAGT. The DNA of the CDR3 is TGTGCCAGCAGTCCTGGGACAGGGGTGGTGATATTGAACGAGCAGTACTTC. Protein product: CASSPGTGVVILNEQYF.

The J gene is TRBJ2-1, the V gene TRBV11-3; 8 bases match TRBD2. Losses at the gene ends were 5 bases for V and 12 bases for J; bases not matched to a gene: 12. The CDR3 extends over 14 amino acids. Germline V gene data show CDR1 as SGHNT and CDR2 as YENEEA. CDR3 loop: CASSLGTSGRPQFF. The CDR3 DNA reads as TGTGCCAGCAGCCTTGGAACTAGCGGACGACCGCAGTTCTTC.

This clone was observed a few times. The CDR3: CASSLEWVGRRNGYTF. The CDR3 nucleotides read TGTGCCAGCAGCTTGGAGTGGGTGGGTAGGAGGAATGGCTACACCTTC. The chain couples TRBV11-3 to TRBJ1-2; D uncertain. The CDR3 is 16 residues long. Trimming cost V 3 bases and J 6 bases, with 20 bases left between them. Germline loops: CDR1 SGHNT, CDR2 YENEEA.

This chain uses TRBV5-1 with TRBJ1-6; TRBD1 might be the D (5 bases). V was pared by 6 bases and J by 6 bases, with 13 bases between. Germline V gene data show CDR1 as SGHRS and CDR2 as YFSETQ. The CDR3 runs 14 residues. The chain's CDR3 is CASNEGASNSPLHF. CDR3 nucleotide sequence: TGCGCCAGCAACGAAGGGGCGAGTAATTCACCCCTCCACTTT.

The chain combines TRBV9 with TRBJ2-3; D gene ambiguous. Germline values: CDR1 SGDLS, CDR2 YYNGEE. This CDR3 has 14 amino acids. V gave up 4 bases and J gave up 1 base, with 10 bases separating them. The CDR3 here is CASSTRPGTDTQYF. The DNA for the CDR3 is TGTGCCAGCAGCACCCGTCCCGGCACAGATACGCAGTATTTT.

By sample share, this clone is medium-sized. The V gene is TRBV11-3, the J gene TRBJ2-2; 8 bases match TRBD2. V gave up 5 bases and J gave up 4 bases; unmatched junction bases: 12. From germline, CDR1 is SGHNT and CDR2 YENEEA. This CDR3 contains 17 residues. CDR3 nucleotides: TGTGCCAGCAGCCCAGAGGCTAGCGGGTCGATCACCGGGGAGCTGTTTTTT. Amino acids: CASSPEASGSITGELFF. Complete variable domain (other parts from reference TRBV11-3 and TRBJ2-2): EAGVVQSPRYKIIEKKQPVAFWCNPISGHNTLYWYLQNLGQGPELLIRYENEEAVDDSQLPKDRFSAERLKGVDSTLKIQPAELGDSAVYLCASSPEASGSITGELFFGEGSRLTVL.

By sample share, this clone is large. Other DNA sequences in this specimen translate into the identical CDR3. The gene calls are TRBV6-8 and TRBJ1-1; tentative D call: TRBD1 (6 bases). The V gene's germline CDR1 is MNHGY and CDR2 SAAAGT. The CDR3 consists of 15 residues. Trimming shortened V by 5 bases and J by 0 bases, and 13 bases separated the two germline ends. CDR3 in amino acids: CASSTWDTLNTEAFF. In nucleotides, the CDR3 is TGTGCCAGCAGTACCTGGGACACCTTGAACACTGAAGCTTTCTTT.

This clone is labeled medium-sized. The gene calls are TRBV11-3 and TRBJ1-1; D gene ambiguous. V dropped 0 bases and J dropped 10 bases, with 15 bases sitting between them. The CDR3 contains 14 residues. CDR1 is SGHNT and CDR2 is YENEEA in the germline V gene. CDR3 sequence (DNA): TGTGCCAGCAGCTTAGACCGGTATGGGCTGGCAGCTTTCTTT. It is translated as CASSLDRYGLAAFF.

Notes on this clone: The sample holds other DNA sequences that translate to the same CDR3. V usage is TRBV5-1 and J usage is TRBJ2-7; possible D gene TRBD2, 5 bases. The CDR3 has 14 residues. Germline loops: CDR1 SGHRS, CDR2 YFSETQ. Trimming stripped 0 bases from V and 3 bases from J, with 10 bases between. The CDR3 sequence: CASSLGAGGYEQYF. In DNA form, the CDR3 reads TGCGCCAGCAGCTTGGGAGCAGGAGGCTACGAGCAGTACTTC. The full variable domain, rest sourced from reference TRBV5-1 and TRBJ2-7, is KAGVTQTPRYLIKTRGQQVTLSCSPISGHRSVSWYQQTPGQGLQFLFEYFSETQRNKGNFPGRFSGRQFSNSRSEMNVSTLELGDSALYLCASSLGAGGYEQYFGPGTRLTVT.

Note on this clone: At the DNA level, this CDR3 is encoded by other sequences in the same sample as well. The V call is TRBV5-1, the J call TRBJ2-7; 7 positions match TRBD1. This CDR3 has 14 amino acids. The V and J ends lost 0 bases and 4 bases, in that order; junction bases with no gene match: 4. Germline loops: CDR1 SGHRS, CDR2 YFSETQ. CDR3 sequence reads: CASSLGAGGYEQYF. The CDR3 DNA follows: TGCGCCAGCAGCTTGGGGGCAGGGGGTTACGAGCAGTACTTC.